Listed below are T cell receptor beta chains from one sample, sequenced in a study of cytomegalovirus exposure and HLA in healthy donors. Using immunoSEQ multiplex PCR, the repertoire was profiled, and TCRdb retains in-frame clones only, with some absent. The profile covers 95,000 to 150,000 clones, with around 66% appearing a single time and over 1.5% taken by the ten largest. Sample: PBMCs. The receptor set was obtained from a man aged 18 to 29 in good health and CMV-seronegative. Each CDR3 is given with its conserved first and last residue. The order of the fields is CDR3 protein, V gene, J gene, CDR3 length.

cdr3_aa: CSASPLYEQYF; v_call: TRBV20-1; j_call: TRBJ2-7; cdr3_length: 11
cdr3_aa: CASSWEEGRGDIQYF; v_call: TRBV5-1; j_call: TRBJ2-4; cdr3_length: 15
cdr3_aa: CASSTLTGHVGYTF; v_call: TRBV6-5; j_call: TRBJ1-2; cdr3_length: 14
cdr3_aa: CASSYSVAGGLDTQYF; v_call: TRBV6-5; j_call: TRBJ2-3; cdr3_length: 16
cdr3_aa: CAISESKGTGGFYGYTF; v_call: TRBV10-3; j_call: TRBJ1-2; cdr3_length: 17
cdr3_aa: CASSSGQSYNEQFF; v_call: TRBV7-3; j_call: TRBJ2-1; cdr3_length: 14
cdr3_aa: CASRINRDSYNEQFF; v_call: TRBV11-2; j_call: TRBJ2-1; cdr3_length: 15
cdr3_aa: CASSVGPSAYEQYF; v_call: TRBV6-1; j_call: TRBJ2-7; cdr3_length: 14
cdr3_aa: CASSTGTGVQKLFF; v_call: TRBV11-3; j_call: TRBJ1-4; cdr3_length: 14
cdr3_aa: CASSVQGVPYEQYF; v_call: TRBV6-1; j_call: TRBJ2-7; cdr3_length: 14
cdr3_aa: CASSNRGVSYEQYF; v_call: TRBV27; j_call: NA; cdr3_length: 14
cdr3_aa: CASSPRQGANYGYTF; v_call: TRBV27; j_call: TRBJ1-2; cdr3_length: 15
cdr3_aa: CASNRLGNSGETQYF; v_call: TRBV6-1; j_call: TRBJ2-5; cdr3_length: 15
cdr3_aa: CASGTDYEQYF; v_call: TRBV7-9; j_call: TRBJ2-7; cdr3_length: 11
cdr3_aa: CASSLPAHPNQPQHF; v_call: TRBV28; j_call: TRBJ1-5; cdr3_length: 15
cdr3_aa: CASSFFLGARSGELFF; v_call: TRBV5-4; j_call: TRBJ2-2; cdr3_length: 16
cdr3_aa: CASSLIGDYGYTF; v_call: TRBV5-4; j_call: TRBJ1-2; cdr3_length: 13
cdr3_aa: CASSVDLFNTEAFF; v_call: TRBV9; j_call: TRBJ1-1; cdr3_length: 14